This T cell receptor (beta chain) was captured in a study of control samples from healthy donors and cancer patients. This CDR3 is 18 amino acids long. The trim removed 4 bases at V and 2 bases at J, leaving 14 bases unmatched. Germline V lookup: CDR1 SEHNR, CDR2 FQNEAQ (reference sequence). The data were produced by immunoSEQ multiplex PCR, yet TCRdb's version contains in-frame clones alone and is incomplete. The sample consists of tens of thousands of clones, approximately 85% of them appearing once. The source is a man between 60 and 75 years old with head and neck cancer. The chain carries TRBV7-9 and TRBJ1-5; 7 bases align to TRBD1. The sample was PBMCs. The CDR3 region has the DNA TGTGCCAGCAGCTCCAGCCCAGGGCAGGGGGTTCGCAATCAGCCCCAGCATTTT. It codes for CASSSSPGQGVRNQPQHF.